A selection of T cell receptor beta chains follows, all from one sample in a study of blood T cell repertoires in COVID-19. Only in-frame clones appear in the TCRdb table, and some are missing; sequencing was by immunoSEQ multiplex PCR. The table shows a few hundred thousand clones, with 87% occurring only once. Sequenced material: PBMCs or T cells enriched from blood (not recorded which). These receptors all stem from a woman in her 30s who had recovered from COVID-19. CDR3s leave out the opening cysteine and the closing phenylalanine or tryptophan. The order of the fields is D gene, J gene, V gene, CDR3 protein. D genes are given only for firm matches.

D gene: TRBD1
J gene: TRBJ1-1
V gene: TRBV5-1
CDR3 protein: ASSWDRDTEAF

D gene: TRBD1
J gene: TRBJ1-3
V gene: TRBV10-2
CDR3 protein: ASSTGVGNTIY

D gene: .
J gene: TRBJ1-1
V gene: TRBV27
CDR3 protein: ASSFQMNTEAF

D gene: TRBD1
J gene: TRBJ1-2
V gene: TRBV6-5
CDR3 protein: ASSTRDSFNYGYT

D gene: TRBD1
J gene: TRBJ1-1
V gene: TRBV6-5
CDR3 protein: ASMTGLGRNTEAF

D gene: .
J gene: TRBJ1-5
V gene: TRBV19
CDR3 protein: ASSFLLQEGRQPQH

D gene: .
J gene: TRBJ1-2
V gene: TRBV3-1/TRBV3-2
CDR3 protein: ASSQVQGRYGYT

D gene: .
J gene: TRBJ1-1
V gene: TRBV19
CDR3 protein: ASSTDGQMNTEAF

D gene: .
J gene: TRBJ2-5
V gene: TRBV5-4
CDR3 protein: ASSPGGLQETQY

D gene: .
J gene: TRBJ2-7
V gene: TRBV29-1
CDR3 protein: SAGTLYEQY

D gene: TRBD1
J gene: TRBJ2-7
V gene: TRBV4-1
CDR3 protein: ASSQESRTGGRYEQY

D gene: .
J gene: TRBJ1-2
V gene: TRBV5-4
CDR3 protein: ASSATQGNYGYT

D gene: .
J gene: TRBJ2-2
V gene: TRBV25-1
CDR3 protein: ASNQGLSTGELF

D gene: .
J gene: TRBJ1-2
V gene: TRBV12-5
CDR3 protein: ASGLETLYGYT

D gene: .
J gene: TRBJ1-5
V gene: TRBV28
CDR3 protein: ASSSLWVGWSGQPQH

D gene: .
J gene: TRBJ2-7
V gene: TRBV11-3
CDR3 protein: ASSLDLQAPSEQY

D gene: TRBD1
J gene: TRBJ2-2
V gene: TRBV10-3
CDR3 protein: AISGPGTGDTGELF

D gene: .
J gene: TRBJ2-2
V gene: TRBV12-3/TRBV12-4
CDR3 protein: ASSLSGGELF

D gene: TRBD2
J gene: TRBJ2-7
V gene: TRBV7-4
CDR3 protein: ASRGRGGPLIEQY

D gene: .
J gene: TRBJ1-2
V gene: TRBV9
CDR3 protein: ASSVDGGQWYGYT

D gene: TRBD1
J gene: TRBJ1-1
V gene: TRBV25-1
CDR3 protein: ASSEGAGTGGTEAF

D gene: .
J gene: TRBJ2-3
V gene: TRBV5-6
CDR3 protein: ASSLGGGGTDTQY

D gene: TRBD1
J gene: TRBJ2-7
V gene: TRBV7-3
CDR3 protein: ASSLSGGLGYEQY

D gene: .
J gene: TRBJ1-2
V gene: TRBV19
CDR3 protein: ASSMAGNYGYT

D gene: .
J gene: TRBJ2-3
V gene: TRBV3-1/TRBV3-2
CDR3 protein: ASDQKGTDTQY

D gene: .
J gene: TRBJ1-2
V gene: TRBV15
CDR3 protein: ATSREDTTEYYGYT

D gene: TRBD1
J gene: TRBJ2-7
V gene: TRBV7-8
CDR3 protein: ASTLSTGAISYEQY

D gene: .
J gene: TRBJ1-2
V gene: TRBV3-1/TRBV3-2
CDR3 protein: ASSQGGKVGGYT

D gene: .
J gene: TRBJ2-7
V gene: TRBV2
CDR3 protein: ASCEQGPSSEQY

D gene: .
J gene: TRBJ1-4
V gene: TRBV5-4
CDR3 protein: ASSYLGGDNEKLF

D gene: TRBD1
J gene: TRBJ1-6
V gene: TRBV5-5
CDR3 protein: ASSLLDRGLRSPLH

D gene: TRBD1
J gene: TRBJ2-1
V gene: TRBV5-4
CDR3 protein: ASSSGQGAGEQF

D gene: TRBD1
J gene: TRBJ1-2
V gene: TRBV30
CDR3 protein: AWSRDRVNYGYT

D gene: .
J gene: TRBJ2-5
V gene: TRBV7-2
CDR3 protein: ASSFLETQY

D gene: .
J gene: TRBJ1-5
V gene: TRBV4-1
CDR3 protein: ASSPGQFNQPQH

D gene: .
J gene: TRBJ1-6
V gene: TRBV6-5
CDR3 protein: ASSYSRTLDSPLH

D gene: TRBD1
J gene: TRBJ1-1
V gene: TRBV3-1/TRBV3-2
CDR3 protein: ASSQAGQGGMNTEAF

D gene: TRBD1
J gene: TRBJ1-5
V gene: TRBV2
CDR3 protein: ASSERQGLRPQH

D gene: .
J gene: TRBJ1-1
V gene: TRBV5-4
CDR3 protein: ASSPPAISGNTEAF

D gene: TRBD1
J gene: TRBJ1-1
V gene: TRBV7-2
CDR3 protein: ASSEGALTEAF

D gene: .
J gene: TRBJ1-2
V gene: TRBV27
CDR3 protein: ASRHPGGSGGYT

D gene: .
J gene: TRBJ1-3
V gene: TRBV19
CDR3 protein: ASSMRLASGYGNTIY

D gene: TRBD2
J gene: TRBJ2-3
V gene: TRBV13
CDR3 protein: ASSLGLATSGPRDTQY

D gene: .
J gene: TRBJ2-4
V gene: TRBV6-5
CDR3 protein: ASSLQGTHDIQY

D gene: TRBD2
J gene: TRBJ2-7
V gene: TRBV4-2
CDR3 protein: ASSQEGGGSSYEQY

D gene: TRBD1
J gene: TRBJ2-1
V gene: TRBV19
CDR3 protein: ASSLTGEYNEQF

D gene: TRBD1
J gene: TRBJ1-1
V gene: TRBV30
CDR3 protein: AWQRDRLMAEAF

D gene: TRBD1
J gene: TRBJ1-1
V gene: TRBV19
CDR3 protein: ASSIGTGSRMNTEAF

D gene: .
J gene: TRBJ1-5
V gene: TRBV5-1
CDR3 protein: ASSLGGEGQPQH

D gene: TRBD1
J gene: TRBJ1-6
V gene: TRBV5-1
CDR3 protein: ANLRDRLGYSPLH

D gene: TRBD1
J gene: TRBJ1-6
V gene: TRBV10-1
CDR3 protein: ASSEAGGSPLH

D gene: .
J gene: TRBJ1-3
V gene: TRBV18
CDR3 protein: ASSPKGVSGNTIY

D gene: .
J gene: TRBJ1-1
V gene: TRBV30
CDR3 protein: AWTGGPRDTEAF

D gene: TRBD2
J gene: TRBJ2-2
V gene: TRBV19
CDR3 protein: ASRQSGGGTGELF

D gene: TRBD1
J gene: TRBJ1-1
V gene: TRBV3-1/TRBV3-2
CDR3 protein: ASSPRDRGGGEAF

D gene: TRBD2
J gene: TRBJ2-7
V gene: TRBV29-1
CDR3 protein: SVRTSGGYEQY